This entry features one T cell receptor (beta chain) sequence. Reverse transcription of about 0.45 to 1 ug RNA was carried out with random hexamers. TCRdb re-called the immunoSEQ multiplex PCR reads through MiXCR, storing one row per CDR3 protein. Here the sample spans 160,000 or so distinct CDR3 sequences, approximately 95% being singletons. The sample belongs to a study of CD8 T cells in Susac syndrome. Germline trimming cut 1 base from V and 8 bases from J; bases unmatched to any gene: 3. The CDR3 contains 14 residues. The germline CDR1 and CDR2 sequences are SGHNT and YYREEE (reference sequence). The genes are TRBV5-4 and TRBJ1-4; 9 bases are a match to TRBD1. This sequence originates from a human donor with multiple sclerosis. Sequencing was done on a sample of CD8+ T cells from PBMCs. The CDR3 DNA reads TGTGCCAGCAGCTTGACAGGGGGCTCGGAAAAACTGTTTTTT. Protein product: CASSLTGGSEKLFF.